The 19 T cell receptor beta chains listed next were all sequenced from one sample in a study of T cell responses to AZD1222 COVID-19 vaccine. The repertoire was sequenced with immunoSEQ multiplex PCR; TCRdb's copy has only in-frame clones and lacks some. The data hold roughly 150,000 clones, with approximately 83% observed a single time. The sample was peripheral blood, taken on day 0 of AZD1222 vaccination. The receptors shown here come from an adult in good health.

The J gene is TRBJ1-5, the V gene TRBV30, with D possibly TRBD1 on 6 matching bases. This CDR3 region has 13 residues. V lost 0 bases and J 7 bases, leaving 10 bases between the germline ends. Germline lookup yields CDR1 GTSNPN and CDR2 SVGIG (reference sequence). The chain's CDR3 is CAWSVQGHQPQHF. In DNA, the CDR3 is TGTGCCTGGAGTGTACAGGGTCACCAGCCCCAGCATTTT.

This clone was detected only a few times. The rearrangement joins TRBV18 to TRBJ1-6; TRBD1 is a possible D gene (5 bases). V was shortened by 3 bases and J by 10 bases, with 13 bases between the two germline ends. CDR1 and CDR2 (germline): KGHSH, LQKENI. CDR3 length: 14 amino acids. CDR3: CASSPTAVESPLHF. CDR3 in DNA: TGTGCCAGCTCACCGACAGCGGTGGAATCACCCCTCCACTTT.

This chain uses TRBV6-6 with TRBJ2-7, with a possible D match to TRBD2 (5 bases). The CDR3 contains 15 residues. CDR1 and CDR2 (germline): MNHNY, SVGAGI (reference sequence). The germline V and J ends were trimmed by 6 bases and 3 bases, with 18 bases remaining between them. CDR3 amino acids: CASRSPGLSRYEQYF. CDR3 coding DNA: TGTGCCAGCAGGTCTCCGGGATTGAGCCGCTACGAGCAGTACTTC.

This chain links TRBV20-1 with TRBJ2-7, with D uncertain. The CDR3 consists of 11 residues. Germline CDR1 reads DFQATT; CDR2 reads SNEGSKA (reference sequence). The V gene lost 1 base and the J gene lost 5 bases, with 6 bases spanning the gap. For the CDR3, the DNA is TGCAGTGCTAGAGGGGAAAACGAGCAGTACTTC. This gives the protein CSARGENEQYF.

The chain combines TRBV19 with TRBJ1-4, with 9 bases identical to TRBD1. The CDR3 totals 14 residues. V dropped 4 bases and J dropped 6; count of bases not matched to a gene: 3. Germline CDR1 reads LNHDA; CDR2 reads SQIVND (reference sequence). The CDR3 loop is CASSRTGEHEKLFF. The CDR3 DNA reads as TGTGCCAGTAGTAGGACAGGGGAACATGAAAAACTGTTTTTT.

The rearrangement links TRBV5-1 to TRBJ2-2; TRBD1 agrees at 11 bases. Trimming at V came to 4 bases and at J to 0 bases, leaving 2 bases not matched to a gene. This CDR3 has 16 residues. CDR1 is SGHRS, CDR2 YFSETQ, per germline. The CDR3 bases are TGCGCCAGCAGCCCGGGACAGGGGGCGAACACCGGGGAGCTGTTTTTT. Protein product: CASSPGQGANTGELFF. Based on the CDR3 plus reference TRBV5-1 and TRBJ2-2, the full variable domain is KAGVTQTPRYLIKTRGQQVTLSCSPISGHRSVSWYQQTPGQGLQFLFEYFSETQRNKGNFPGRFSGRQFSNSRSEMNVSTLELGDSALYLCASSPGQGANTGELFFGEGSRLTVL.

The DNA for the CDR3 is TGTGCCAGCAGCGCAGGGGACAGGGGGTCTCAGCCCCAGCATTTT. Translating it yields CASSAGDRGSQPQHF. This chain uses TRBV9 with TRBJ1-5; 11 bases are shared with TRBD1. Losses at the gene ends were 3 bases for V and 6 bases for J; bases not matched to a gene: 5. This CDR3 is built from 15 residues. The germline CDR1 and CDR2 sequences are SGDLS and YYNGEE.

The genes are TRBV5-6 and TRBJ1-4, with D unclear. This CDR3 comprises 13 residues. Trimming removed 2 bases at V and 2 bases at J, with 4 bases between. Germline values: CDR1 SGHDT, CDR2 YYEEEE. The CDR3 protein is CASSFGTNEKLFF. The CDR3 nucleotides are TGTGCCAGCAGCTTCGGGACTAATGAAAAACTGTTTTTT.

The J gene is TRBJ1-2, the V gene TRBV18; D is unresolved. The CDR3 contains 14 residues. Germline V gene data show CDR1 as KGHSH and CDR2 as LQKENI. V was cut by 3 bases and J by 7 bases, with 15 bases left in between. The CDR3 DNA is TGTGCCAGCTCACCGCCAGGCGGGTTTGGTGGCTACACCTTC. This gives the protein CASSPPGGFGGYTF. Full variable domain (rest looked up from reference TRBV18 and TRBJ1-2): NAGVMQNPRHLVRRRGQEARLRCSPMKGHSHVYWYRQLPEEGLKFMVYLQKENIIDESGMPKERFSAEFPKEGPSILRIQQVVRGDSAAYFCASSPPGGFGGYTFGSGTRLTVV.

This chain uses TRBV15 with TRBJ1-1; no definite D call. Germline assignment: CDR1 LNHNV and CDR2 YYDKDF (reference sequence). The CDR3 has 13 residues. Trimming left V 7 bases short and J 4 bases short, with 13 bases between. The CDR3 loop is CATTPRTVTEAFF. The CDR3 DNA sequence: TGTGCCACCACCCCCCGGACCGTCACTGAAGCTTTCTTT.

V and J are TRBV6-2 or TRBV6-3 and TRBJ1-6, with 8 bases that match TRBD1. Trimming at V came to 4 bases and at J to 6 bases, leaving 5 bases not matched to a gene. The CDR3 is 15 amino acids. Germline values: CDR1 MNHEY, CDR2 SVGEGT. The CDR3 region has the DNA TGTGCCAGCAGTTTCCAACAGGGGGGTAATTCACCCCTCCACTTT. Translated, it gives CASSFQQGGNSPLHF.

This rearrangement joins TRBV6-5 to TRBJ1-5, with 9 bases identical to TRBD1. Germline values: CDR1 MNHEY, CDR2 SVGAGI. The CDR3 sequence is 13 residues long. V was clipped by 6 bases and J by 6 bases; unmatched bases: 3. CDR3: CASRTGGGQPQHF. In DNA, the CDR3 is TGTGCCAGCAGAACAGGGGGCGGTCAGCCCCAGCATTTT.

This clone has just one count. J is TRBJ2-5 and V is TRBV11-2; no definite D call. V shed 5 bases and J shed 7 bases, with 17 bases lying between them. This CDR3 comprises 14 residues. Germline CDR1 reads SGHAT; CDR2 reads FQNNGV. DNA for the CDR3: TGTGCCAGCAGCCACTCTCGGACGTCTGGGACCCAGTACTTC. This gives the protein CASSHSRTSGTQYF.

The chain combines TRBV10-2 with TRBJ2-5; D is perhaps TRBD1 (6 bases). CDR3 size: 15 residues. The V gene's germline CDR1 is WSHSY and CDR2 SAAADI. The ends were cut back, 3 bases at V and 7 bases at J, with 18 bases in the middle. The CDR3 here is CASSDPGELGATQYF. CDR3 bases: TGCGCCAGCAGTGACCCAGGGGAACTAGGCGCGACCCAGTACTTC.

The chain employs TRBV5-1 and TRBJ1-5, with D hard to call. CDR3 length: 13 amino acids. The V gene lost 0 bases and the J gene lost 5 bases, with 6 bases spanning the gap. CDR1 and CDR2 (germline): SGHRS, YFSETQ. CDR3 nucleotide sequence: TGCGCCAGCAGCTTGGGCCTTGATCAGCCCCAGCATTTT. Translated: CASSLGLDQPQHF.

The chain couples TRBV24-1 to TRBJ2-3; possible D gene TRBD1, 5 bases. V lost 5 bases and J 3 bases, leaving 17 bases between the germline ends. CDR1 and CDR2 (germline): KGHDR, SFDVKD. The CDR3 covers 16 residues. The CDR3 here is CATSGSWPKGTDTQYF. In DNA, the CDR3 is TGTGCCACCAGTGGTTCATGGCCCAAGGGGACAGATACGCAGTATTTT.

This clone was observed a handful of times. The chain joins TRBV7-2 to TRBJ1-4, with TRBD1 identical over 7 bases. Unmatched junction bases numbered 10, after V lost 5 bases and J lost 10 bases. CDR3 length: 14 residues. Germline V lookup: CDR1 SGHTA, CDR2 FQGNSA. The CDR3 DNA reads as TGTGCCAGCAGCGCGAACAGGGGCCGGGGAAAACTGTTTTTT. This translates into CASSANRGRGKLFF.

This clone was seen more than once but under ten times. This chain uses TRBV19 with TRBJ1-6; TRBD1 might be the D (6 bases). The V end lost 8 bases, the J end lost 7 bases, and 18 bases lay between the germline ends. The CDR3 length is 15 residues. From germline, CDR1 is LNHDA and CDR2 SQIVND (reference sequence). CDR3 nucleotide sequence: TGTGCCAGTCGCGGCTCCCGGGACACAAATTCACCCCTCCACTTT. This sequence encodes CASRGSRDTNSPLHF.

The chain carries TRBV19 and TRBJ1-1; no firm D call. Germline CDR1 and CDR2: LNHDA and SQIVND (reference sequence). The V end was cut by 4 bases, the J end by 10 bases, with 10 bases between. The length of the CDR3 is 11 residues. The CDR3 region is CASSTRWVAFF. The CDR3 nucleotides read TGTGCCAGTAGTACGCGATGGGTAGCTTTCTTT. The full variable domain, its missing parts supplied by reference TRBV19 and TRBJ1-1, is DGGITQSPKYLFRKEGQNVTLSCEQNLNHDAMYWYRQDPGQGLRLIYYSQIVNDFQKGDIAEGYSVSREKKESFPLTVTSAQKNPTAFYLCASSTRWVAFFGQGTRLTVV.